The 30 T cell receptor beta chains given below trace back to one sample, sequenced in a study of T cell responses to AZD1222 COVID-19 vaccine. Assay: immunoSEQ multiplex PCR; the TCRdb copy retains only in-frame clones and omits some. The table has tens of thousands of clones, more than 75% seen once. This material consisted of peripheral blood, taken on day 0 of AZD1222 vaccination. These receptor sequences come from an adult in good health.

The chain links TRBV28 to TRBJ1-2, with D perhaps TRBD1 (6 bases). Per the germline V gene, CDR1 is MDHEN and CDR2 is SYDVKM. V gave up 6 bases and J gave up 8 bases, with 13 bases separating them. The CDR3 contains 12 residues. DNA for the CDR3: TGTGCCAGCAGGGCCCAGGGGACCGGCTACACCTTC. It is translated as CASRAQGTGYTF.

V usage is TRBV4-1 and J usage is TRBJ1-2; TRBD1 is a possible D gene (5 bases). CDR3 length equals 15 residues. V gave up 0 bases and J gave up 5 bases, with 13 bases separating them. Germline loops: CDR1 MGHRA, CDR2 YSYEKL. CDR3 amino acids: CASSQDYDSLYGYTF. The CDR3 coding sequence is TGCGCCAGCAGCCAAGATTACGACAGCCTTTATGGCTACACCTTC.

CDR3 coding DNA: TGCGCCAGCAGCCTGGCGGGGCGTTCGGAGCAGTTCTTC. It translates to CASSLAGRSEQFF. The V gene is TRBV5-1, the J gene TRBJ2-1; D possibly corresponds to TRBD2 (6 bases). Trimming pared 4 bases from V and 10 bases from J, leaving 15 bases between. Germline V CDR1 and CDR2: SGHRS, YFSETQ. CDR3 size: 13 residues.

The J gene is TRBJ1-4, the V gene TRBV7-9; the D is unclear. The CDR3 sequence is 14 residues long. Trimming shortened V by 5 bases and J by 3 bases, and 10 bases separated the two germline ends. In germline, CDR1 is SEHNR, CDR2 FQNEAQ (reference sequence). CDR3 residues: CASSAWGANEKLFF. The CDR3 DNA reads as TGTGCCAGCAGCGCCTGGGGAGCTAATGAAAAACTGTTTTTT.

The chain links TRBV7-9 to TRBJ1-1; D perhaps matches TRBD1 (5 bases). This CDR3 comprises 15 residues. Germline loops: CDR1 SEHNR, CDR2 FQNEAQ (reference sequence). Trimming pared 8 bases from V and 1 base from J, leaving 17 bases between. The CDR3 protein is CASPKREGTNTEAFF. The CDR3 coding sequence is TGTGCCAGCCCCAAGAGGGAGGGGACGAACACTGAAGCTTTCTTT.

This chain links TRBV5-1 with TRBJ1-1, with TRBD1 as a possible D gene (5 bases). Trimming left V 2 bases short and J 8 bases short, with 19 bases between. The CDR3 loop spans 15 amino acids. Germline CDR1 is SGHRS and CDR2 is YFSETQ. The CDR3 sequence: CASSFGQEGHSEAFF. DNA for the CDR3: TGCGCCAGCAGCTTCGGGCAGGAGGGGCATAGCGAAGCTTTCTTT.

This clone was detected once. The V call is TRBV4-1, the J call TRBJ1-5; D may be TRBD1 (5 bases). The CDR3 spans 17 residues. CDR1 and CDR2 from the germline V gene are MGHRA and YSYEKL. Trimming left V 0 bases short and J 3 bases short, with 15 bases between. CDR3 residues: CASSQDPPGTYNQPQHF. The CDR3 region has the DNA TGCGCCAGCAGCCAAGATCCCCCAGGGACCTACAATCAGCCCCAGCATTTT.

A word on this clone: A read error may account for a junction end that differs from germline. The chain employs TRBV7-2 and TRBJ1-6; 9 bases are shared with TRBD1. The CDR3 totals 14 residues. Germline V lookup: CDR1 SGHTA, CDR2 FQGNSA. The CDR3 sequence: CASTLLGQGGPLHF. CDR3 in DNA: TGTGCCAGCACCTTACTGGGACAGGGTGGGCCCCTCCACTTT.

This chain uses TRBV19 with TRBJ2-7; D remains ambiguous. CDR1 is LNHDA, CDR2 SQIVND, per germline (reference sequence). The CDR3 is made up of 13 amino acids. V shed 3 bases and J shed 5 bases, with 11 bases lying between them. CDR3 coding DNA: TGTGCCAGTAGTATTTCCAGGCAGCACGAGCAGTACTTC. It is translated as CASSISRQHEQYF.

DNA for the CDR3: TGTGCCAGCAGAGGGACAGGGGGCCCCAATCAGCCCCAGCATTTT. It translates to CASRGTGGPNQPQHF. The J gene is TRBJ1-5, the V gene TRBV27; 12 bases agree with TRBD1. CDR3 length: 15 amino acids. The germline V gene encodes CDR1 MNHEY and CDR2 SMNVEV (reference sequence). J gave up 3 bases and V 6 bases, and 3 bases lay outside the gene matches.

V gene TRBV4-3 combines with J gene TRBJ1-2; D remains ambiguous. The ends were cut back, 1 base at V and 0 bases at J, with 9 bases in the middle. Germline assignment: CDR1 LGHNA and CDR2 YSLEER. This CDR3 is built from 15 residues. The CDR3 bases are TGCGCCAGCAGCCAAGGGGAAAGAACTAACTATGGCTACACCTTC. Encoded protein: CASSQGERTNYGYTF.

The table lists this clone with many counts. This chain uses TRBV27 with TRBJ1-1; weak D call: TRBD1 (5 bases). CDR1 is MNHEY and CDR2 is SMNVEV in the germline V gene (reference sequence). The CDR3 runs to 13 residues. Trimming shortened V by 6 bases and J by 1 base, and 9 bases separated the two germline ends. The CDR3 region is CASRDTGNTEAFF. CDR3 nucleotide sequence: TGTGCCAGCAGAGATACAGGGAACACTGAAGCTTTCTTT.

This sequence joins TRBV5-5 and TRBJ2-6; no reliable D call. The V gene's germline CDR1 is SGHKS and CDR2 YYEKEE (reference sequence). Between the trimmed V and J ends, which lost 6 bases and 0 bases, there was a span of 7 bases. The CDR3 contains 14 residues. The CDR3 region is CASTIPSGANVLTF. The CDR3 DNA follows: TGTGCCAGCACTATCCCCTCTGGGGCCAACGTCCTGACTTTC. The full variable domain, completed using reference TRBV5-5 and TRBJ2-6, is DAGVTQSPTHLIKTRGQQVTLRCSPISGHKSVSWYQQVLGQGPQFIFQYYEKEERGRGNFPDRFSARQFPNYSSELNVNALLLGDSALYLCASTIPSGANVLTFGAGSRLTVL.

The V and J genes are TRBV5-1 and TRBJ2-5; possible D gene TRBD2, 5 bases. Germline V gene sequence: CDR1 SGHRS, CDR2 YFSETQ. Trimming took off 3 bases at V and 7 bases at J, with 10 bases between the two ends. This CDR3 region has 12 residues. The CDR3 spells CASSSEGPTQYF. The CDR3 region has the DNA TGCGCCAGCAGCTCCGAGGGCCCGACCCAGTACTTC.

The V and J genes are TRBV4-1 and TRBJ1-5; a possible D gene is TRBD1 (5 bases). This CDR3 spans 14 amino acids. Trimming stripped 4 bases from V and 8 bases from J, with 15 bases between. Per the germline V gene, CDR1 is MGHRA and CDR2 is YSYEKL. In DNA form, the CDR3 reads TGCGCCAGCAGCCTAAGACCCGGGGGTGAGCCCCAGCATTTT. Its translation is CASSLRPGGEPQHF.

The chain is built from TRBV30 and TRBJ1-1; possibly TRBD1 for D (5 bases). From germline, CDR1 is GTSNPN and CDR2 SVGIG (reference sequence). The V end lost 2 bases, the J end lost 3 bases, and 7 bases lay between the germline ends. CDR3 length: 12 amino acids. The CDR3, as DNA: TGTGCCTGGAGTTGGGGGGACACTGAAGCTTTCTTT. It is translated as CAWSWGDTEAFF. The full variable domain, completed using reference TRBV30 and TRBJ1-1, is SQTIHQWPATLVQPVGSPLSLECTVEGTSNPNLYWYRQAAGRGLQLLFYSVGIGQISSEVPQNLSASRPQDRQFILSSKKLLLSDSGFYLCAWSWGDTEAFFGQGTRLTVV.

The chain recombines TRBV30 with TRBJ1-4; unclear D gene. V was trimmed by 3 bases and J by 0 bases, leaving 8 bases between them. The CDR3 spans 14 residues. In germline, CDR1 is GTSNPN, CDR2 SVGIG (reference sequence). The CDR3 loop is CAWRTETTNEKLFF. The CDR3 DNA reads as TGTGCCTGGAGGACGGAGACAACTAATGAAAAACTGTTTTTT.

The chain joins TRBV5-4 to TRBJ2-1, with a weak D call TRBD1 (6 bases). Trimming removed 2 bases from V and 5 bases from J, with 20 bases in between. Germline values: CDR1 SGHNT, CDR2 YYREEE (reference sequence). This CDR3 has 17 residues. CDR3 loop: CASSFAAGANNHNEQFF. In DNA, the CDR3 is TGTGCCAGCAGCTTCGCCGCAGGGGCCAACAACCACAATGAGCAGTTCTTC.

This clone has just one count. The chain employs TRBV6-5 and TRBJ2-2; D gene ambiguous. Germline CDR1 is MNHEY and CDR2 is SVGAGI. V was cut by 0 bases and J by 7 bases, with 12 bases left in between. The CDR3 runs 15 residues. The DNA for the CDR3 is TGTGCCAGCAGTTACTCGAGCACAGCCCTCGGGGAGCTGTTTTTT. Encoded protein: CASSYSSTALGELFF.

This clone was found a few times. The rearrangement uses TRBV5-8 and TRBJ1-2; weak D call: TRBD1 (6 bases). Germline CDR1 and CDR2: SGHTS and YDEGEE. There are 13 residues in the CDR3. Between the trimmed V and J ends, which lost 1 base and 8 bases, there was a span of 12 bases. CDR3 residues: CASSLTGYEGYTF. The CDR3 region has the DNA TGTGCCAGCAGCTTGACAGGGTATGAAGGCTACACCTTC.

V usage is TRBV30 and J usage is TRBJ2-5; D might be TRBD2 (5 bases). The CDR3 consists of 12 residues. The germline V and J ends were trimmed by 7 bases and 6 bases, with 15 bases remaining between them. Germline V gene sequence: CDR1 GTSNPN, CDR2 SVGIG (reference sequence). The CDR3 sequence is CALDGPGKTQYF. The CDR3 region has the DNA TGTGCCTTGGACGGTCCGGGGAAGACCCAGTACTTC.

V and J are TRBV5-1 and TRBJ2-2, with D perhaps TRBD2 (6 bases). The CDR3 contains 14 residues. Trimming cost V 7 bases and J 5 bases, with 15 bases left between them. Germline V gene data show CDR1 as SGHRS and CDR2 as YFSETQ. The CDR3 reads CASFLSAGTGELFF. The CDR3, as DNA: TGCGCCAGCTTCCTCAGTGCGGGGACCGGGGAGCTGTTTTTT.

The V and J genes are TRBV11-2 and TRBJ1-6; D gene uncertain. The CDR3 runs to 16 residues. Germline CDR1 reads SGHAT; CDR2 reads FQNNGV. Trimming removed 5 bases at V and 0 bases at J, with 11 bases between. The CDR3 region has the DNA TGTGCCAGCAGCCCTACCTACAGCTCCTATAATTCACCCCTCCACTTT. Residues: CASSPTYSSYNSPLHF.

This chain connects TRBV7-3 to TRBJ1-1; possibly TRBD1 for D (5 bases). Germline V lookup: CDR1 SGHTA, CDR2 FQGTGA. Trimming took 5 bases from V and 7 from J, leaving 14 bases between them. This CDR3 has 13 residues. In nucleotides, the CDR3 is TGTGCCAGCAGCCTCGCTCGGGACGGTGAAGCTTTCTTT. The encoded protein is CASSLARDGEAFF.

The chain uses TRBV9 and TRBJ1-1; D gene ambiguous. CDR3 size: 15 residues. V lost 0 bases and J lost 0, with 9 bases in between. CDR1 and CDR2 from the germline V gene are SGDLS and YYNGEE. The chain's CDR3 is CASSVGAGLNTEAFF. CDR3 nucleotide sequence: TGTGCCAGCAGCGTAGGCGCTGGATTGAACACTGAAGCTTTCTTT.

This chain joins TRBV3-1 (or the pseudogene TRBV3-2) and TRBJ1-6; a possible D gene is TRBD1 (5 bases). The CDR3 has 15 amino acids. Germline V gene data show CDR1 as LGHDT and CDR2 as YNNKEL (reference sequence). Trimming stripped 0 bases from V and 6 bases from J, with 9 bases between. The chain's CDR3 is CASSQENQGNSPLHF. Written as DNA, the CDR3 is TGTGCCAGCAGCCAAGAGAACCAGGGTAATTCACCCCTCCACTTT.

This clone was counted many times. The chain joins TRBV27 to TRBJ2-1; D is unresolved. The V end was cut by 8 bases, the J end by 10 bases, with 18 bases between. This CDR3 has 13 amino acids. The germline V gene has CDR1 MNHEY and CDR2 SMNVEV (reference sequence). The CDR3 nucleotides read TGTGCCAGCTCGCCGGGCCCCGACGGGGAGCAGTTCTTC. Protein product: CASSPGPDGEQFF.

The chain uses TRBV7-9 and TRBJ1-2, with D possibly being TRBD1 (5 bases). Trimming pared 4 bases from V and 10 bases from J, leaving 22 bases between. Germline CDR1 reads SEHNR; CDR2 reads FQNEAQ (reference sequence). The CDR3 spans 15 residues. CDR3 nucleotide sequence: TGTGCCAGCAGCTCCGAATATCTAGGGGTTTTTGACTACACCTTC. Translating gives CASSSEYLGVFDYTF.

The V call is TRBV9, the J call TRBJ1-2; D gene unclear. V lost 0 bases, J lost 10 bases, and 7 bases lay in between. CDR3 length equals 11 residues. Germline V gene sequence: CDR1 SGDLS, CDR2 YYNGEE. The CDR3 region has the DNA TGTGCCAGCAGCGTAGGGGTGGACTACACCTTC. This codes for CASSVGVDYTF.

The J gene is TRBJ1-2, the V gene TRBV28; D is possibly TRBD1 (5 bases). Germline lookup yields CDR1 MDHEN and CDR2 SYDVKM. Deletions cut 0 bases from V and 7 bases from J, with 12 bases between. The CDR3 has 14 amino acids. DNA of the CDR3: TGTGCCAGCAGTTTATGGTCCAGGGCGGGTGGCTACACCTTC. It encodes CASSLWSRAGGYTF.